This T cell receptor (beta chain) comes out of a study of neurological immune-mediated disorders. Overall study findings and caveats: Phylogenetic grouping assigned the repertoires of 18 of 34 multiple sclerosis patients to a single related-CDR3 cluster, representing a possible signature. No CDR3 amino acid sequences were shared by expanded clones across subjects, suggesting private repertoires in all groups. HTLV-1-associated myelopathy ranked highest for TCR clonal expansion and multiple sclerosis lowest, beneath healthy controls.

The unsorted libraries were made from 2 million PBMCs kept at -80 C. This clonotype was seen ten or more times. What it binds is not known. TCRdb itself ran the 5' RACE reads through MiXCR, one entry per CDR3 protein. The sample has some 66,000 distinct CDR3 sequences, around 3% seen once; the top ten hold roughly 3.7%. This CDR3 spans 13 amino acids. V lost 5 bases and J lost 9; bases outside the gene matches: 7. From germline, CDR1 is SGHRS and CDR2 YFSETQ. The chain joins TRBV5-1 to TRBJ2-7; 11 nucleotides match TRBD1. The sequenced sample was PBMCs. This sequence was found in a man in his forties or fifties with multiple sclerosis. The chain's CDR3 is CASRPGQGAGQYF. The DNA for the CDR3 is TGCGCCAGCAGACCTGGACAGGGGGCAGGGCAGTACTTC.